This T cell receptor (beta chain) was identified during a study of a mutant IDH1 vaccine in newly diagnosed glioma. Study summary: Vaccines began 4-6 weeks after radiotherapy alone, or with temozolomide cycles. Patients had received radiotherapy, temozolomide, or both previously, most receiving both.

Time point indicated: week 23, last vaccination. Vaccination used 300 ug of mutant IDH1 20-mer peptide per dose, with topical imiquimod. On this clone itself: Its target is not known.

Measured with immunoSEQ multiplex PCR; TCRdb has only the in-frame clones, and not every one. The sample contains around 55,000 clones, 80% of which appear only once. Sequences were derived from PBMCs, sampled from a glioma patient whose treatment included an IDH1 peptide vaccine. The clonotype was recovered from a man aged 35-49 years with glioma.

CDR3: CASSLGGAVREQYF. The CDR3 region has the DNA TGTGCCAGCAGCTTGGGGGGGGCTGTAAGGGAGCAGTACTTC. The chain is built from TRBV5-6 and TRBJ2-7, with D possibly called TRBD1 or TRBD2 (6 bases each). Between the trimmed V and J ends, which lost 0 bases and 7 bases, there was a span of 14 bases. Germline CDR1 SGHDT, CDR2 YYEEEE. CDR3 length: 14 residues.